The 3 T cell receptor beta chains in this list originate from one sample, sequenced in a study of blood T cells in healthy people across ages. PCR was performed a second time for about 7 to 11 cycles using a sample-barcoded 5' primer and a J-beta primer mix. TCRdb redid the calling of the 5' RACE reads with MiXCR, one entry per CDR3 protein. The data contain 600,000 or so distinct CDR3 sequences, 25% to 35% of them seen just once; the ten biggest clones take up 15% to 19%. The sequenced material came from blood. These receptors came from a woman of 80 years or more in good health.

This clonotype was observed at least ten times. The V gene is TRBV6-6, the J gene TRBJ1-2; D gene ambiguous. The CDR3 is 15 amino acids. With 0 bases removed from V and 4 bases from J, the gap between germline ends came to 12 bases. Germline-derived CDR1 and CDR2 are MNHNY and SVGAGI (reference sequence). CDR3 in amino acids: CASSYSTHSGYGYTF. The CDR3 DNA reads as TGTGCCAGCAGTTACTCGACCCACAGCGGCTATGGCTACACCTTC.

J is TRBJ1-5 and V is TRBV4-1, with D maybe TRBD1 (5 bases). The CDR3 is 15 amino acids. Trimming cost V 2 bases and J 6 bases, with 14 bases left between them. In germline, CDR1 is MGHRA, CDR2 YSYEKL. The CDR3 region has the DNA TGCGCCAGCAGCCAACGCCAGGACATCTGTCAGCCCCAGCATTTT. Residues: CASSQRQDICQPQHF.

This clonotype was counted many times. The V gene is TRBV4-2, the J gene TRBJ2-7; D is unresolved. Germline values: CDR1 LGHNA, CDR2 YNFKEQ. The CDR3 spans 16 residues. Trimming cost V 0 bases and J 2 bases, with 14 bases left between them. The CDR3 sequence is CASSQDDIESPYEQYF. The CDR3 coding sequence is TGTGCCAGCAGCCAAGATGACATAGAATCCCCCTACGAGCAGTACTTC.